This T cell receptor (beta chain) was retrieved from a study of blood T cell repertoires in COVID-19. Study-wide context: COVID-19 samples, acute and convalescent, were from the United States, Italy and Spain. T cells, B-cell-depleted T cells, or PBMCs supplied cDNA or gDNA.

Per the study methods: The assay estimated nucleated cells by amplifying reference gene primers. Profiling relied on immunoSEQ multiplex PCR, and the TCRdb table lists in-frame clones only, not all of them. Clonal size and the V and J genes are those of that table, whereas D and trimming came from the DNA. The sample gives about 220,000 clones, around 84% of which show up once; approximately 5.1% is in the top ten. The CDR3 length is 13 residues. V was clipped by 3 bases and J by 8 bases; unmatched bases: 3. CDR1 and CDR2 (germline): SEHNR, FQNEAQ (reference sequence). This chain joins TRBV7-9 and TRBJ2-1, with TRBD1 identical over 8 bases. The sequence was collected from a woman aged 55-70 years who had recovered from COVID-19. Specimen: peripheral blood. CDR3 nucleotides: TGTGCCAGCAGCTTGACAGGGGCGGATGAGCAGTTCTTC. Translating gives CASSLTGADEQFF.